A single sample is the source of the 19 T cell receptor beta chains below, sequenced in a study of tumor-infiltrating lymphocytes in primary liver carcinoma. TCR beta cDNA was prepared out of 500 ng total RNA by means of a constant-region primer. Three nested multiplex PCR rounds of slightly modified ARM-PCR generated TCR beta libraries. A C-beta reverse primer was combined with TRBV1-TRBV30 forward primers in the first two PCR rounds, and each round had roughly 11 cycles. TCRdb re-called the multiplex PCR reads with MiXCR, one entry per CDR3 protein. The repertoire includes fewer than 350,000 distinct CDR3 sequences, over 55% of them detected once, and about 8.4% sits in the top ten. Both blood RNA, taken from unsorted whole blood, and germline DNA were extracted. Sequenced input: peripheral blood. Source of these receptors: a man aged 35-49 years with primary liver carcinoma and hepatitis B virus infection.

Notes on this clonotype: Just one base apart from a much larger clone, this may be a read error. The J gene is TRBJ1-2, the V gene TRBV10-3; TRBD1 matches 7 bases. CDR3 length: 13 residues. Germline V gives CDR1 ENHRY, CDR2 SYGVKD. V was clipped by 7 bases and J by 4 bases; unmatched bases: 6. The CDR3 sequence is CAITTGAGYGYTF. In nucleotides, the CDR3 is TGTGCCATCACCACAGGGGCGGGCTATGGCTACACCTTC.

A remark on this clonotype: This may stem from a read error, because a much larger clone lies one nucleotide away. The CDR3 sequence: CASSFYGSGNTIYF. CDR3 nucleotide sequence: TGTGCCAGCAGTTTTTACGGCTCTGGAAACACCATATATTTT. The chain links TRBV12-3 or TRBV12-4 to TRBJ1-3; D is unresolved. The CDR3 covers 14 residues. Trimming removed 3 bases at V and 0 bases at J, with 6 bases between.

Comments on this clonotype: A single base separates this from a much larger clone, so it may be a read error. The gene calls are TRBV12-3 or TRBV12-4 and TRBJ1-5, with D possibly being TRBD1 (6 bases). V shed 1 base and J shed 5 bases, with 12 bases lying between them. This CDR3 has 15 residues. The CDR3 DNA follows: TGTGCCAGCAGTTTAGAGGGGGGGTGGGATCAGCCCCAGCATTTT. Its protein is CASSLEGGWDQPQHF.

Comment on this clonotype: Likely a read error: the CDR3 ends without its conserved phenylalanine or tryptophan. V usage is TRBV11-2 and J usage is TRBJ2-6; 7 bases map to TRBD1. V was clipped by 5 bases and J by 2 bases; unmatched bases: 3. Germline CDR1 and CDR2: SGHAT and FQNNGV. This CDR3 has 15 residues. CDR3 protein: CASSHDRAGANVLTL. CDR3 DNA sequence: TGTGCCAGCAGCCATGACAGGGCTGGGGCCAACGTCCTGACTCTC.

J is TRBJ2-1 and V is TRBV2, with 8 bases matching TRBD2. The V and J ends lost 6 bases and 0 bases, in that order; junction bases with no gene match: 4. This CDR3 has 15 amino acids. Germline V lookup: CDR1 SNHLY, CDR2 FYNNEI. DNA for the CDR3: TGTGCCAGCAGGAAACTAGCGGCCTCCTACAATGAGCAGTTCTTC. As protein: CASRKLAASYNEQFF.

The CDR3 region is CASSWSGSNQPQHF. CDR3 DNA: TGTGCCAGCAGCTGGTCAGGGAGCAATCAGCCCCAGCATTTT. The chain has TRBV5-6 and TRBJ1-5; tentatively, D is TRBD1 (5 bases). V lost 3 bases, J lost 1 base, and 8 bases lay in between. The germline V gene encodes CDR1 SGHDT and CDR2 YYEEEE. The length of the CDR3 is 14 residues.

Regarding this clonotype: Mismatch with germline at one junction end may stem from a read error. This chain uses TRBV11-2 with TRBJ2-4; TRBD1 aligns across 9 bases. The CDR3 has 14 residues. Germline CDR1 reads SGHAT; CDR2 reads FQNNGV. The chain's CDR3 is CSSSSRDRENIQYF. CDR3 coding DNA: TGTTCCAGCAGCTCACGGGACAGGGAAAACATTCAGTACTTC.

Worth noting for this clonotype: Here the CDR3 omits its conserved ending phenylalanine or tryptophan, so a read error is the likely source. The chain couples TRBV11-2 to TRBJ2-6, with D maybe TRBD1 (6 bases). The CDR3 has 16 residues. The V gene lost 4 bases and the J gene lost 5 bases, with 15 bases spanning the gap. Looked up from germline, CDR1 is SGHAT and CDR2 is FQNNGV. This chain's CDR3 is CASSSHRDPRANVLTI. In DNA form, the CDR3 reads TGTGCCAGCAGCTCCCACAGGGACCCCAGGGCCAACGTCCTGACTATC.

Comments on this clonotype: A single base separates this from a much larger clone, so it may be a read error. The V gene is TRBV29-1, the J gene TRBJ2-3; perhaps TRBD1 as D (5 bases). From germline, CDR1 is SQVTM and CDR2 ANQGSEA. The CDR3 has 13 amino acids. The CDR3 DNA sequence: TGCAGCGTTGAACAGGATATCACAGGTACGCAGTATTTT. Its translation: CSVEQDITGTQYF.

Details on this clonotype: Being one base from a much bigger clone, this may be a read error. The V gene is TRBV4-3, the J gene TRBJ2-3, with D uncertain. Trimming stripped 5 bases from V and 2 bases from J, with 11 bases between. Germline V gene sequence: CDR1 LGHNA, CDR2 YSLEER. This CDR3 is 14 amino acids long. Here the CDR3 DNA reads TGCGCCAGCAGCTCTCTGACTCCCACAGATACGCAGTATTTT. This translates into CASSSLTPTDTQYF.

The J gene is TRBJ1-4, the V gene TRBV28; 10 nucleotides match TRBD1. Looked up from germline, CDR1 is MDHEN and CDR2 is SYDVKM. The V and J ends lost 5 bases and 10 bases, in that order; junction bases with no gene match: 16. This CDR3 region has 17 residues. CDR3 sequence (DNA): TGTGCCAGCAGTCACCGGGACAGGGGTCCTGCTATCGTAAAACTGTTTTTT. It encodes CASSHRDRGPAIVKLFF.

On this clonotype: The junction shows a germline mismatch at one end, possibly a read error. The V and J genes are TRBV5-6 and TRBJ2-7; maybe TRBD1 (5 bases). CDR1 is SGHDT, CDR2 YYEEEE, per germline. The CDR3 covers 13 residues. The CDR3 nucleotides are TGTGCCAGCAACTTGGGCAGGGTCTACGAGCAGTACTTC. Translated, it gives CASNLGRVYEQYF.

Remarks on this clonotype: With a much larger clone just one base away, this may be a read error. The chain links TRBV4-3 to TRBJ2-1; the D is unclear. CDR1 LGHNA and CDR2 YSLEER come from the germline V gene. CDR3 length equals 15 residues. CDR3 coding DNA: TGTGCCAGCAGCCAAGTTAATGCGGATTCGAATGAGCAGTTCTTC. Translation gives CASSQVNADSNEQFF.

Regarding this clonotype: A read error may explain this, as a much larger clone is one base away. This chain links TRBV14 with TRBJ2-7, with no clear D. The V end was cut by 1 base, the J end by 0 bases, with 10 bases between. This CDR3 is built from 15 residues. Germline V gives CDR1 SGHDN, CDR2 FVKESK. CDR3: CASSQGGGPSYEQYF. For the CDR3, the DNA is TGTGCCAGCAGCCAAGGAGGTGGTCCCTCCTACGAGCAGTACTTC.

Only one count was recorded for this clonotype. The rearrangement uses TRBV5-4 and TRBJ1-6; D uncertain. V was cut by 7 bases and J by 7 bases, with 18 bases left in between. CDR1 is SGHNT, CDR2 YYREEE, per germline (reference sequence). This CDR3 has 15 amino acids. CDR3 in amino acids: CASSLTQVGNSPLHF. The CDR3 coding sequence is TGTGCCAGCTCACTCACTCAGGTGGGGAATTCACCCCTCCACTTT.

About this clonotype itself: Since no conserved phenylalanine or tryptophan closes the CDR3, a read error is the likely cause. CDR3 region: CASRFTTPGAEAFI. The CDR3 DNA reads TGTGCCAGCAGGTTTACAACGCCCGGGGCTGAAGCTTTCATT. The genes are TRBV28 and TRBJ1-1; the D is unclear. V lost 6 bases, J lost 6 bases, and 17 bases lay in between. Germline loops: CDR1 MDHEN, CDR2 SYDVKM. This CDR3 spans 14 amino acids.

This clonotype has ten or more counts. CDR3: CASRFRGLANEKLFF. CDR3 in DNA: TGTGCCAGCAGGTTCCGGGGGTTAGCTAATGAAAAACTGTTTTTT. The chain recombines TRBV5-5 with TRBJ1-4, with D tentatively TRBD1 (5 bases). In germline, CDR1 is SGHKS, CDR2 YYEKEE (reference sequence). Trimming took 5 bases from V and 3 from J, leaving 14 bases between them. This CDR3 has 15 amino acids.

This clonotype was detected ten times or more. This chain connects TRBV5-5 to TRBJ2-3; 11 bases are shared with TRBD1. V was pared by 3 bases and J by 4 bases, with 4 bases of the junction left unmatched. Germline CDR1 SGHKS, CDR2 YYEKEE (reference sequence). The CDR3 spans 15 residues. CDR3 coding DNA: TGTGCCAGCAGCTGGGACAGGGGGAGTTCAGATACGCAGTATTTT. This codes for CASSWDRGSSDTQYF.

The table lists this clonotype with a few counts. The rearrangement uses TRBV7-8 and TRBJ2-7; no clear D gene. The CDR3 totals 15 residues. Germline-derived CDR1 and CDR2 are SGHVS and FQNEAQ. V was clipped by 5 bases and J by 2 bases, with 16 bases between them. The CDR3 here is CASSPQLGRTYEQYF. The CDR3 region has the DNA TGTGCCAGCAGCCCCCAGTTGGGTAGGACCTACGAGCAGTACTTC.